This TCR beta chain was recovered during a study of blood T cell repertoires in COVID-19. Across the whole study: COVID-19 samples from acute and convalescent phases originated in the United States, Italy and Spain.

Only in-frame clones appear in the TCRdb table, and some are missing; sequencing was by immunoSEQ multiplex PCR. The profile covers 330,000 or so clones, with around 90% appearing a single time and approximately 9.9% taken by the ten largest. Between the trimmed V and J ends, which lost 2 bases and 4 bases, there was a span of 6 bases. CDR1 and CDR2 (germline): GTSNPN, SVGIG (reference sequence). There are 12 residues in the CDR3. Seattle participants joined during active infection and were tracked over time. The chain links TRBV30 to TRBJ2-1; weak D call: TRBD2 (5 bases). The material sequenced was peripheral blood. The source is a man aged 25-45 years with COVID-19, enrolled during active disease. CDR3 DNA: TGTGCCTGGAGTCCGGGGTACAATGAGCAGTTCTTC. This gives the protein CAWSPGYNEQFF.